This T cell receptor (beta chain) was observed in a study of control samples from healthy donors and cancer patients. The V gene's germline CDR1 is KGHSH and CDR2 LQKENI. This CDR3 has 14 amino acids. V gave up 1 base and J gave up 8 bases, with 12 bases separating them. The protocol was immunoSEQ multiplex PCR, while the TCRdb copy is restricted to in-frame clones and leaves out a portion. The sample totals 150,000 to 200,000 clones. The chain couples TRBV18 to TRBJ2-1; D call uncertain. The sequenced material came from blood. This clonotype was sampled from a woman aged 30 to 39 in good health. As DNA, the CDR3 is TGTGCCAGCTCACCACGGATAGAAATCGATGAGCAGTTCTTC. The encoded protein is CASSPRIEIDEQFF.